The T cell receptor (beta chain) under discussion was sequenced for a study of T cell repertoires in cytomegalovirus infection. Study-level background: Through public TCR beta signatures, both CMV infection and matching HLA type were indicated. Broader study findings: Summed public TCR beta family frequency identified CMV carriers bearing the relevant HLA. CMV-specific TCR beta clonotypes restricted by HLA-C were the ones dominating the ex vivo response.

To note about this clonotype: Its antigen is unknown.

The length of the CDR3 is 13 residues. Between the trimmed V and J ends, which lost 3 bases and 7 bases, there was a span of 12 bases. Germline V gene sequence: CDR1 MGHDK, CDR2 SYGVNS. Using its own MiXCR run on the reads, TCRdb lists one record per CDR3 protein. The sample yields about 440,000 distinct CDR3 sequences, approximately 32% seen once. Specimen: PBMCs. The chain is built from TRBV25-1 and TRBJ1-2; no definite D call. The source of this sequence is a human donor in good health (CMV status not recorded). Some clones in this sample may be carry-over from other donors' samples. The CDR3 sequence is CASSESPGRGYTF. The CDR3 DNA reads TGTGCCAGCAGTGAGTCACCGGGCCGTGGCTACACCTTC.